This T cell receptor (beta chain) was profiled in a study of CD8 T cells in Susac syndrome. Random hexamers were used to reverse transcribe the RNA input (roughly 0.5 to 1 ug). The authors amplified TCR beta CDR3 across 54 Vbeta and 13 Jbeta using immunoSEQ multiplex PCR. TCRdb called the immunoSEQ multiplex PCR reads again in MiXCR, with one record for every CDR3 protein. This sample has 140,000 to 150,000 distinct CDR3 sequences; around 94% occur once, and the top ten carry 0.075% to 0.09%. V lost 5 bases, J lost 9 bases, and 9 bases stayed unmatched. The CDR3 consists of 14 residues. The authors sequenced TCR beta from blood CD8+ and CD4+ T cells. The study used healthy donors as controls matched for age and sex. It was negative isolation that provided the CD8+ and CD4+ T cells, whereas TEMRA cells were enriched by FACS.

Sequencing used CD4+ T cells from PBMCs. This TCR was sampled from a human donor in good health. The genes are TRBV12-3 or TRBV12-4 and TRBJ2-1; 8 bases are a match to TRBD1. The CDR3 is CASSLDREVPEQFF. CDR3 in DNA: TGTGCCAGCAGTCTGGACAGGGAGGTTCCTGAGCAGTTCTTC.